Presented here are 18 T cell receptor beta chains from one specimen sequenced in a study of patients and donors after allogeneic stem cell transplantation. One entry per CDR3 protein, called by TCRdb with MiXCR from the RT-PCR reads. The data contain 25,000 or so distinct CDR3 sequences, around 29% of them singletons. The sequenced sample was blood, either unsorted or a sorted T cell fraction (not recorded which). Receptor source: a human donor who was either an allogeneic HSCT recipient or a stem cell or donor lymphocyte infusion donor (not recorded which). It is not recorded whose cells these are; they may come from a transplant donor.

This clonotype appeared a few times. The chain has TRBV20-1 and TRBJ1-1; D unclear. The CDR3 contains 14 residues. Germline V gene lookup returns CDR1 DFQATT and CDR2 SNEGSKA (reference sequence). Between the trimmed V and J ends, which lost 5 bases and 3 bases, there was a span of 16 bases. CDR3 coding DNA: TGCAGTGCTCGAAGGTTGACTACGTACACTGAAGCTTTCTTT. This encodes CSARRLTTYTEAFF.

The J gene is TRBJ2-3, the V gene TRBV28; tentative D call: TRBD2 (6 bases). The CDR3 consists of 13 residues. Trimming took off 7 bases at V and 3 bases at J, with 11 bases between the two ends. Germline V gene data show CDR1 as MDHEN and CDR2 as SYDVKM. CDR3 residues: CASTDGGTDTQYF. As DNA, the CDR3 is TGTGCCAGCACCGACGGGGGAACAGATACGCAGTATTTT.

In this sample, this clonotype turned up a few times. The gene calls are TRBV2 and TRBJ1-2; 7 bases map to TRBD1. The CDR3 covers 14 residues. The J segment lost 6 bases and the V segment lost 3 bases, leaving 7 bases of the junction unmatched. In germline, CDR1 is SNHLY, CDR2 FYNNEI. In DNA form, the CDR3 reads TGTGCCAGCAGTGAGAGACAGGGCATACATGGCTACACCTTC. Translation: CASSERQGIHGYTF.

This clonotype is medium-sized within its sample. J is TRBJ2-5 and V is TRBV7-2; D tentatively fits TRBD1 or TRBD2 (5 bases each). This CDR3 spans 16 amino acids. The germline V and J ends were trimmed by 1 base and 5 bases, with 17 bases remaining between them. Germline CDR1 and CDR2: SGHTA and FQGNSA. DNA for the CDR3: TGTGCCAGCAGCTTAGATTTTGCGAGGGGAAGGGAGACCCAGTACTTC. Its protein product is CASSLDFARGRETQYF. Together with reference TRBV7-2 and TRBJ2-5, the CDR3 gives the full variable domain: GAGVSQSPSNKVTEKGKDVELRCDPISGHTALYWYRQSLGQGLEFLIYFQGNSAPDKSGLPSDRFSAERTGGSVSTLTIQRTQQEDSAVYLCASSLDFARGRETQYFGPGTRLLVL.

This chain connects TRBV28 to TRBJ2-5; 9 bases agree with TRBD1. This CDR3 is 16 amino acids long. CDR1 and CDR2 (germline): MDHEN, SYDVKM. Germline trimming cut 5 bases from V and 3 bases from J; bases unmatched to any gene: 10. This CDR3 is CASSPWTGATEETQYF. In nucleotides, the CDR3 is TGTGCCAGCAGTCCCTGGACAGGGGCGACTGAAGAGACCCAGTACTTC.

This clonotype appeared a few times. V usage is TRBV20-1 and J usage is TRBJ1-6, with D unclear. With 3 bases removed from V and 10 bases from J, the gap between germline ends came to 19 bases. The CDR3 is 15 amino acids. Germline V gene data show CDR1 as DFQATT and CDR2 as SNEGSKA (reference sequence). The CDR3 reads CSARTFAVRHSPLHF. CDR3 DNA sequence: TGCAGTGCTAGGACGTTTGCGGTGCGGCACTCACCCCTCCACTTT.

This clonotype was detected many times. J is TRBJ1-1 and V is TRBV6-1, with D perhaps TRBD1 (6 bases). Trimming removed 7 bases from V and 5 bases from J, with 17 bases in between. The germline CDR1 and CDR2 sequences are MNHNS and SASEGT. The CDR3 spans 14 residues. This chain's CDR3 is CASTFADRGTEAFF. The CDR3 nucleotides are TGTGCCAGCACCTTTGCCGATAGGGGGACTGAAGCTTTCTTT.

This clonotype was found a few times. The genes are TRBV11-2 and TRBJ2-7, with 12 bases matching TRBD1. Germline CDR1 is SGHAT and CDR2 is FQNNGV. Trimming cost V 8 bases and J 2 bases; bases outside gene matches: 4. CDR3 length: 14 residues. CDR3 sequence: CASGGDRGPYEQYF. CDR3 bases: TGTGCCAGCGGGGGGGACAGGGGGCCCTACGAGCAGTACTTC. Based on the CDR3 plus reference TRBV11-2 and TRBJ2-7, the full variable domain is EAGVAQSPRYKIIEKRQSVAFWCNPISGHATLYWYQQILGQGPKLLIQFQNNGVVDDSQLPKDRFSAERLKGVDSTLKIQPAKLEDSAVYLCASGGDRGPYEQYFGPGTRLTVT.

This rearrangement joins TRBV4-3 to TRBJ1-2; no firm D call. The CDR3 is made up of 15 amino acids. Germline V gene data show CDR1 as LGHNA and CDR2 as YSLEER. Trimming took 0 bases from V and 5 from J, leaving 13 bases between them. CDR3 loop: CASSQDFGGLYGYTF. The CDR3 DNA follows: TGCGCCAGCAGCCAAGATTTCGGAGGGTTGTATGGCTACACCTTC.

This sequence joins TRBV20-1 and TRBJ1-2; D unresolved. V lost 0 bases, J lost 4 bases, and 15 bases lay in between. The CDR3 covers 15 residues. Per germline, CDR1 DFQATT and CDR2 SNEGSKA (reference sequence). The CDR3 sequence is CSARDQDRPGYGYTF. The CDR3 bases are TGCAGTGCTAGAGATCAGGATAGGCCAGGCTATGGCTACACCTTC.

The chain carries TRBV6-5 and TRBJ1-1, with 7 bases matching TRBD1. Germline CDR1 reads MNHEY; CDR2 reads SVGAGI. This CDR3 has 15 amino acids. J lost 10 bases, V lost 6 bases, and 17 bases had no gene match. The CDR3 loop reads CASRTTGTERHSAFF. CDR3 in DNA: TGTGCCAGCAGAACAACCGGGACAGAAAGGCACTCAGCTTTCTTT.

The V gene is TRBV27, the J gene TRBJ1-2, with unresolved D. Germline V gene data show CDR1 as MNHEY and CDR2 as SMNVEV (reference sequence). This CDR3 has 13 amino acids. V was pared by 3 bases and J by 4 bases, with 9 bases between. This CDR3 is CASSFEGSYGYTF. CDR3 bases: TGTGCCAGCAGTTTTGAGGGTAGCTATGGCTACACCTTC.

This clonotype was observed a few times. The chain couples TRBV12-3 or TRBV12-4 to TRBJ2-3, with 11 bases that match TRBD1. This CDR3 is 16 amino acids long. Trimming at V came to 3 bases and at J to 5 bases, leaving 7 bases not matched to a gene. The DNA of the CDR3 is TGTGCCAGCAGTTTGGACAGGGGGCGATTCAGAGATACGCAGTATTTT. Its translation: CASSLDRGRFRDTQYF.

This clonotype was counted only a few times. The chain couples TRBV28 to TRBJ2-3, with 7 bases aligning to TRBD1. J was trimmed by 0 bases and V by 6 bases; bases with no gene match: 6. Germline CDR1 and CDR2: MDHEN and SYDVKM. The CDR3 loop spans 15 amino acids. This chain's CDR3 is CASRVRGLSTDTQYF. CDR3 nucleotides: TGTGCCAGCAGGGTTAGGGGGCTCAGCACAGATACGCAGTATTTT.

The V and J genes are TRBV9 and TRBJ1-6, with 7 bases matching TRBD1. Germline V lookup: CDR1 SGDLS, CDR2 YYNGEE. V lost 0 bases and J lost 10; bases outside the gene matches: 22. This CDR3 comprises 20 residues. The CDR3 bases are TGTGCCAGCAGCGTAGCTGAATCCCGATCCAATGACAGGGTAGGATCACCCCTCCACTTT. This gives the protein CASSVAESRSNDRVGSPLHF.

The chain couples TRBV28 to TRBJ1-2, with 9 bases lining up with TRBD1. Germline-derived CDR1 and CDR2 are MDHEN and SYDVKM. The junction had 5 bases not matched to a gene; V was cut back by 3 bases and J by 3 bases. The CDR3 totals 15 residues. CDR3 coding DNA: TGTGCCAGCAGTTTGTTACAGGGGGCCCACTATGGCTACACCTTC. Protein sequence: CASSLLQGAHYGYTF.

The J gene is TRBJ1-5, the V gene TRBV7-2; D unclear. Germline lookup yields CDR1 SGHTA and CDR2 FQGNSA. This CDR3 region has 15 residues. V dropped 1 base and J dropped 7 bases, with 14 bases sitting between them. For the CDR3, the DNA is TGTGCCAGCAGCTTAGGTTTTAGTGGCTGGCAGCCCCAGCATTTT. This encodes CASSLGFSGWQPQHF.

The chain links TRBV20-1 to TRBJ1-2; D is uncertain. Looked up from germline, CDR1 is DFQATT and CDR2 is SNEGSKA (reference sequence). The CDR3 totals 16 residues. Trimming cost V 5 bases and J 2 bases, with 21 bases left between them. The CDR3 coding sequence is TGCAGTGCTCGAAACGGCGACATATCCCCGAACTATGGCTACACCTTC. Encoded protein: CSARNGDISPNYGYTF.